Sequencing of this TCR beta chain was carried out in a study of T cell changes during pregnancy in multiple sclerosis (dated by TCRdb to the late 2010s). As for the study more broadly: The study examined how the T cell repertoire changed over the course of pregnancy in women with multiple sclerosis.

Remarks on this clone: Its antigen specificity is not known. It has no much larger one-base neighbor in the sample; base qualities were not kept.

Relative to germline, V is 0 bases shorter and J is 0 bases shorter, with 13 bases between their ends. Inclusive of the bounding cysteine and phenylalanine, the CDR3 is 17 residues long. Only the CDR3 DNA stays, 51 bases, in frame from base 1. The germline V gene encodes CDR1 SGDLS and CDR2 YYNGEE. Library creation used the immunoSEQ multiplex PCR assay. TCRdb limited this immuneACCESS table to in-frame rearrangements with V and J called. A share of clones is missing; checked studies link under half to unresolved V genes, and the rest is unexplained. This sample has around 69,000 clones in its table, and 90% to 95% of those were observed once. The ten largest clones represent about 1% of the sample.

The material was peripheral blood, obtained in the third trimester of pregnancy. The receptor was derived from a female donor with multiple sclerosis, enrolled in a pregnancy study. This chain is built from TRBV9 and TRBJ1-3; the D gene assignment is ambiguous. The CDR3 protein is CASSVVATATSGNTIYF. The nucleotide sequence is given as TGTGCCAGCAGCGTAGTCGCGACTGCTACCTCTGGAAACACCATATATTTT.